This TCR beta chain was sequenced during a study of blood T cell repertoires in COVID-19. Study-wide context: T cells, B-cell-depleted T cells, or PBMCs supplied cDNA or gDNA.

V lost 8 bases and J 1 base, leaving 14 bases between the germline ends. CDR1 is SGHNT, CDR2 YENEEA, per germline. CDR3 length: 14 residues. Clones were read by immunoSEQ multiplex PCR, and TCRdb kept only the in-frame ones, dropping some. The table includes about 86,000 clones, approximately 88% detected once. The rearrangement links TRBV11-3 to TRBJ1-1, with D possibly being TRBD1 (6 bases). The sequenced material came from peripheral blood. This receptor was identified in a woman older than 75 with active or convalescent COVID-19. The CDR3 sequence: CASGRQARNTEAFF. The CDR3 DNA reads as TGTGCCAGCGGGAGACAGGCGAGGAACACTGAAGCTTTCTTT.